This note documents a single T cell receptor beta chain sequence. At one of its ends the junction is not consistent with the germline gene, which may arise from a read error. TCRdb keeps only in-frame clones here, not all; method: immunoSEQ multiplex PCR. The sample holds 250,000 or so clones; 85% to 90% are singletons and the top ten take around 0.85%. The CDR3 length is 14 residues. The V gene's germline CDR1 is SGHRS and CDR2 YFSETQ. Participant reports of clinical history set cohort assignment. Exposed study participants had met a COVID-19 case within 2 weeks before entry. This specimen comes from a study of blood T cell repertoires in COVID-19. Study context: The analysed material was cDNA or gDNA that came from T cells, B-cell-depleted T cells, or PBMCs.

The source material was PBMCs or T cells enriched from blood (not recorded which). The chain recombines TRBV5-1 with TRBJ1-3, with 8 positions matching TRBD1. The source of this sequence is a man aged 50-59 years who had been exposed to COVID-19. The CDR3: CASSSDGQGASKDF. CDR3 nucleotides: TGCGCCAGCAGCTCGGATGGACAGGGCGCTTCGAAGGATTTT.